This TCR beta chain was captured in a study of breast tumors, draining lymph nodes, adjacent tissues. Breast cancer patients provided tissue from their axillary draining lymph nodes. Study-wide results and limits: Tumor repertoires ranked between lymph nodes and nontumor tissue in diversity, with V and J gene preferences.

TCRdb analysed the multiplex PCR reads with MiXCR anew, one entry per CDR3 protein. The table records 160,000 or so distinct CDR3 sequences, approximately 33% of them present only once. Many counts were recorded for this clonotype. Its specificity is not known. The sample taken for sequencing was axillary lymph node tissue. The TCR originated in a female donor with breast cancer. Some clones in this sample may be carry-over from other donors' samples.

In DNA form, the CDR3 reads TGCGCCAGCAGCCTCTACACCGGGGCCTCCTATGGCTACACCTTC. This translates into CASSLYTGASYGYTF. The chain joins TRBV4-3 to TRBJ1-2, with D perhaps matching TRBD1 (5 bases). Germline CDR1 reads LGHNA; CDR2 reads YSLEER. This CDR3 is 15 amino acids long. The V gene lost 4 bases and the J gene lost 4 bases, with 16 bases spanning the gap.